A selection of T cell receptor beta chains follows, all from one sample in a study of cytomegalovirus exposure and HLA in healthy donors. Profiled with immunoSEQ multiplex PCR; TCRdb holds only in-frame clones, not every one. The repertoire consists of tens of thousands of clones, with around half occurring once and the leading ten covering about 6.1%. Sequenced: PBMCs. These TCRs come from a woman in her thirties or forties in good health and CMV-seropositive. Each CDR3 is given with its conserved first and last residue. D genes are given only for firm matches. For some rows the clone size is stated as once, few or many, or as a class when expanded; others skip it.

clone_size j_call v_call d_call cdr3_nt cdr3_aa
NA TRBJ2-3 TRBV18 TRBD2 TGTGCCAGCTCACCACGGACTAGCGTAGATACGCAGTATTTT CASSPRTSVDTQYF
NA TRBJ1-1 TRBV5-1 NA TGCGCCAGCAGCTTGGGAATAGGGAGCATGAACACTGAAGCTTTCTTT CASSLGIGSMNTEAFF
NA TRBJ1-5 TRBV30 TRBD1 TGTGCCTGGAAACTACAGGGGGCCAGCAATCAGCCCCAGCATTTT CAWKLQGASNQPQHF
once TRBJ2-1 TRBV29-1 TRBD2 TGCAGCGTTGACAAGCGGGGGGTTTATGAGCAGTTCTTC CSVDKRGVYEQFF
NA TRBJ2-7 TRBV7-8 NA TGTGCCACTACACAGAGCTACGAGCAGTACTTC CATTQSYEQYF
NA TRBJ2-2 TRBV12-5 TRBD2 TGTGCTAGTGGTTTGGTAATAGCGGGTACCATATCCGGGGAGCTGTTTTTT CASGLVIAGTISGELFF
NA TRBJ2-2 TRBV4-2 NA TGTGCCAGCAGCCAAGATCCACTTCCCACCGGGGAGCTGTTTTTT CASSQDPLPTGELFF
NA TRBJ1-6 TRBV30 NA TGTGCCCTTCAGCGGAGGGCTGCTCCACCCCTCCACTTT CALQRRAAPPLHF
few TRBJ1-5 TRBV2 NA TGTGCCAGCACCGGGGAGGGTCAGCCCCAGCATTTT CASTGEGQPQHF
few TRBJ2-7 TRBV5-1 NA TGCGCCAGCAGGGAAGAGGAGGACTCCTACGAGCAGTACTTC CASREEEDSYEQYF
NA TRBJ2-2 TRBV4-3 NA TGCGCCAGCAGCCAAGGGGGGCTGCGGAACACCGGGGAGCTGTTTTTT CASSQGGLRNTGELFF
NA TRBJ2-3 TRBV6-1 NA TGTGCCAGCAGTGAAGCGCAGGTCCCCAGCACAGATACGCAGTATTTT CASSEAQVPSTDTQYF
NA TRBJ1-4 TRBV21-1 NA TGTGCCAGCAGCAAAGAGATCGGCTCCCCGGGGAATGAAAAACTGTTTTTT CASSKEIGSPGNEKLFF
NA TRBJ1-6 TRBV6-6 NA TGTGCCAGCAGTTACGAGGGCACCCTCCACTTT CASSYEGTLHF
once TRBJ1-1 TRBV7-3 TRBD1 TGTGCCAGCAGCTGGACAGGGAACACTGAAGCTTTCTTT CASSWTGNTEAFF
NA TRBJ2-5 TRBV15 TRBD1 TGTGCCACCAGCAGAGATAACGACAGGGTAGAGACCCAGTACTTC CATSRDNDRVETQYF
NA TRBJ2-7 TRBV19 NA TGTGCCAGTAGTTCACTGGACACCTCCTACGAGCAGTACTTC CASSSLDTSYEQYF
NA TRBJ2-5 TRBV15 TRBD2 TGTGCCACCAGCGTAAGGCGGGGGGTGGAGACCCAGTACTTC CATSVRRGVETQYF
NA TRBJ2-4 TRBV5-1 NA TGCGCCAGCAGCCTTGAGTCTGGGGCAGCCAAAAACATTCAGTACTTC CASSLESGAAKNIQYF
NA TRBJ1-5 TRBV5-5 NA TGTGCCAGCAGCCTAGGCTGGTATCAGCCCCAGCATTTT CASSLGWYQPQHF
NA TRBJ2-1 TRBV9 TRBD1 TGTGCCAGCAGCGTATCTACCCAGACAGGGGGTGAGCAGTTCTTC CASSVSTQTGGEQFF
NA TRBJ1-2 TRBV29-1 TRBD1 TGCAGCGTTGAGACGAGACAGGGGCCTTTAAGTGGCTACACCTTC CSVETRQGPLSGYTF
medium-sized TRBJ1-1 TRBV9 TRBD1 TGTGCCAGCAGCGTGTGGGGGACAGGGGTTGTCTCTGAAGCTTTCTTT CASSVWGTGVVSEAFF
NA TRBJ2-3 TRBV29-1 TRBD1 TGCAGCACAAGGACAGGAAACACAGATACGCAGTATTTT CSTRTGNTDTQYF
NA TRBJ2-7 TRBV6-5 TRBD2 TGTGCCAGCAGTTACTCACCGGGAGGGGGTACCTACGAGCAGTACTTC CASSYSPGGGTYEQYF
few TRBJ2-7 TRBV6-6 NA TGTGCCAGCACCTCCGCGGGCAGGGGCAGCTCCTACGAGCAGTACTTC CASTSAGRGSSYEQYF
NA TRBJ2-5 TRBV7-2 TRBD2 TGTGCCAGCAGCCAGTGGGACGTTAGCGGGGGCTCGCAATACTTC CASSQWDVSGGSQYF
NA TRBJ2-5 TRBV7-2 NA TGTGCCAGCAGCCTAGGACTGTTTCAAGAGACCCAGTACTTC CASSLGLFQETQYF
NA TRBJ2-1 TRBV4-2 TRBD2 TGTGCCAGCAGCCAAGCTCAACGGGGGGGCGGCATCAATGAGCAGTTCTTC CASSQAQRGGGINEQFF
NA TRBJ1-2 TRBV6-5 NA TGTGCCAGCAGGACTTATTCTAACTATGGCTACACCTTC CASRTYSNYGYTF
few TRBJ2-5 TRBV30 NA TGTGCCTGGAGTGTTGGGGGGTTTACGGAGACCCAGTACTTC CAWSVGGFTETQYF
few TRBJ1-2 TRBV2 TRBD1 TGTGCCAGCAGTGAATTGGGACAGGGGGCGCGGGGCTACACCTTC CASSELGQGARGYTF
few TRBJ2-2 TRBV14 NA TGTGCCAGCAGCCCGGGAACCTGGAACACCGGGGAGCTGTTTTTT CASSPGTWNTGELFF
NA TRBJ1-3 TRBV5-8 TRBD1 TGTGCCAGCAGCCCCTGGACAGGGCTGGGAAACACCATATATTTT CASSPWTGLGNTIYF
NA TRBJ2-1 TRBV14 NA TGTGCCAGCAGCGAAGACTTGGACAGCAAGTACAATGAGCAGTTCTTC CASSEDLDSKYNEQFF
NA TRBJ1-1 TRBV25-1 NA TGTGCCAGCAGTGCCCGGACAGACATCAACACTGAAGCTTTCTTT CASSARTDINTEAFF
few TRBJ2-5 TRBV7-2 TRBD2 TGTGCCAGCAGCCAAAAGCGGGGGGTCCAAGAGACCCAGTACTTC CASSQKRGVQETQYF
NA TRBJ2-6 TRBV14 NA TGTGCCAGCAGCTCCAGGGGATCTGGGGCCAACGTCCTGACTTTC CASSSRGSGANVLTF
few TRBJ2-1 TRBV2 NA TGTGCCAGCAGTGAAGGGACTCGCGGTGAGCAGTTCTTC CASSEGTRGEQFF
NA TRBJ1-2 TRBV5-1 TRBD1 TGCGCCAGCAGTTCCAGGACAGGAAACTATGGCTACACCTTC CASSSRTGNYGYTF
NA TRBJ1-2 TRBV6-1 NA TGTGCCAGCAGTGAATCTGGCAGGAACTATGGCTACACCTTC CASSESGRNYGYTF
NA TRBJ2-5 TRBV5-1 TRBD2 TGCGCCAGCAGCCCAAACACGGGACTAGCGAGCGTAGAGACCCAGTACTTC CASSPNTGLASVETQYF
few TRBJ2-5 TRBV6-1 NA TGTGCCAGCAGTGAGTCGGCGGGGGCACAAGAGACCCAGTACTTC CASSESAGAQETQYF
few TRBJ1-2 TRBV30 NA TGTGCCTGGGGGGGCCGATTGGCGTGGATCGGGCATGGCTACACCTTC CAWGGRLAWIGHGYTF
NA TRBJ1-6 TRBV5-4 NA TGTGCCAGCAGCTTGAACAGGGACTATAATTCACCCCTCCACTTT CASSLNRDYNSPLHF
NA TRBJ2-2 TRBV10-3 TRBD2 TGTGCCATCAGTGAGTCTGGGGCTAGCGGGAACACCGGGGAGCTGTTTTTT CAISESGASGNTGELFF
few TRBJ2-5 TRBV4-2 NA TGTGCCAGCAGCCAAGAAGGGGGATTAAGGGAGACCCAGTACTTC CASSQEGGLRETQYF
NA TRBJ1-1 TRBV5-1 NA TGCGCCAGCAGCTTGACAGGGACCCTTGACACTGAAGCTTTCTTT CASSLTGTLDTEAFF
NA TRBJ2-5 TRBV7-9 TRBD2 TGTGCCAGCAGCTTAGATACCGGGGGGATCCAAGAGACCCAGTACTTC CASSLDTGGIQETQYF
few TRBJ2-1 TRBV6-4 TRBD2 TGTGCCAGCAGTGCGACTAGCGGGGGGAACAATGAGCAGTTCTTC CASSATSGGNNEQFF
NA TRBJ1-2 TRBV6-5 NA TGTGCCAGCAGTTCCGGGAACGTTGGCTACACCTTC CASSSGNVGYTF
few TRBJ1-6 TRBV13 NA TGTGCCAGCAGCTTAGGCCAGAATTCACCCCTCCACTTT CASSLGQNSPLHF
NA TRBJ2-5 TRBV2 NA TGTGCCAGCAGCCAAGGGGGAGTCTCAAAAGAGACCCAGTACTTC CASSQGGVSKETQYF
NA TRBJ2-5 TRBV6-1 TRBD2 TGTGCCAGCAGCTGGACTAGCGGGAGGATAGAGACCCAGTACTTC CASSWTSGRIETQYF
NA TRBJ2-3 TRBV18 NA TGTGCCAGCTCACCAAGCAGCACAGATACGCAGTATTTT CASSPSSTDTQYF
NA TRBJ2-3 TRBV18 NA TGTGCCAGCTCACCATCCGGGAGCACAGATACGCAGTATTTT CASSPSGSTDTQYF